A single TCR beta chain is shown here with its context. The antigen remains unidentified. CDR3 length: 13 amino acids. V lost 1 base and J 5 bases, leaving 11 bases between the germline ends. Per the germline V gene, CDR1 is DFQATT and CDR2 is SNEGSKA (reference sequence). This sample is part of a study of T cells in Graves' hyperthyroidism and ophthalmopathy. General study results and limits: The model's output predicted ophthalmopathy at a median of roughly seven months prior to onset.

The source material, RNA transcripts, was used to amplify TCR beta CDR3 regions. Carried out on the TCR CDR3, a first-round RT-PCR used the HTBI primer set. TCRdb re-called the multiplex PCR reads through MiXCR, storing one row per CDR3 protein. The sample lists around 420,000 distinct CDR3 sequences, more than 15% seen once, with approximately 7.5% in the top ten. Orbital computed tomography, thyroid ultrasound, serum thyroxine and TRAb, and clinical symptoms together informed the diagnoses. Isolation of PBMCs was performed on around 9.8 ml fresh peripheral blood. This receptor was taken from a woman aged 18-35 years with Graves' hyperthyroidism. This chain uses TRBV20-1 with TRBJ1-1; no firm D call. Specimen: blood. The CDR3 nucleotides read TGCAGTGCTAGAGTTTGGGAGGGTACTGAAGCTTTCTTT. Its protein product is CSARVWEGTEAFF.